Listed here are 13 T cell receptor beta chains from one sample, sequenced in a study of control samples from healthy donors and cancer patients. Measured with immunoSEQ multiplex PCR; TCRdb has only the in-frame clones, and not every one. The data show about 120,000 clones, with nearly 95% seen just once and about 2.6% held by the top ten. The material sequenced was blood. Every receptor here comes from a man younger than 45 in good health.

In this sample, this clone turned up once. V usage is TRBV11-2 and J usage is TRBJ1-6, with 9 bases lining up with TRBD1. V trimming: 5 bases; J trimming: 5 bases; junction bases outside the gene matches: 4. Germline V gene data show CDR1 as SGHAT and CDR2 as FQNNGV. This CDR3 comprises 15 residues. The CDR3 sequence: CASSDRTGDNSPLHF. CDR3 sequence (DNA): TGTGCCAGCAGCGACCGGACAGGGGATAATTCACCCCTCCACTTT.

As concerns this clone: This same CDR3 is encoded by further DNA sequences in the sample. DNA of the CDR3: TGTGCCAGCAGTTCTAGGGCTAACTATGGCTACACCTTC. Protein: CASSSRANYGYTF. The chain has TRBV27 and TRBJ1-2; D gene uncertain. This CDR3 is 13 amino acids long. Germline V gene data show CDR1 as MNHEY and CDR2 as SMNVEV (reference sequence). V lost 4 bases and J lost 0, with 6 bases in between.

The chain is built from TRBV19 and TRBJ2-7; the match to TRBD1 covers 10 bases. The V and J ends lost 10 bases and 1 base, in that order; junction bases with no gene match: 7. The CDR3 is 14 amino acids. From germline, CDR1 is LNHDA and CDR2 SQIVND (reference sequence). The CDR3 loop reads CATAPGQGSYEQYV. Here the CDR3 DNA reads TGTGCCACCGCACCGGGACAGGGGTCCTACGAGCAGTACGTC.

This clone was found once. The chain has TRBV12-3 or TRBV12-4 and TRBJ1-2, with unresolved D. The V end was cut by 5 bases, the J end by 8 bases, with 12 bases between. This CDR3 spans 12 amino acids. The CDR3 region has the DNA TGTGCCAGCAGTCTTACAAAGGGCGGCTACACCTTC. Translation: CASSLTKGGYTF.

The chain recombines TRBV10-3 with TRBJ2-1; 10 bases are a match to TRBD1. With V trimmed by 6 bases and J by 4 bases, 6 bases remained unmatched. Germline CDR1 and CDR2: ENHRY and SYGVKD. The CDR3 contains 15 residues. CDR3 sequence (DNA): TGTGCCATCAGCTTTGGACAGGGGGGTTACAATGAGCAGTTCTTC. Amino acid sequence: CAISFGQGGYNEQFF.

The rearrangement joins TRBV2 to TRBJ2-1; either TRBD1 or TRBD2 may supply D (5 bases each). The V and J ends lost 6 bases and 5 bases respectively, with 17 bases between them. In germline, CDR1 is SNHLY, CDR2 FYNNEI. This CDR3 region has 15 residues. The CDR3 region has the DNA TGTGCCAGCAGACCCCCCGGGGCTATCAACAATGAGCAGTTCTTC. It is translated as CASRPPGAINNEQFF.

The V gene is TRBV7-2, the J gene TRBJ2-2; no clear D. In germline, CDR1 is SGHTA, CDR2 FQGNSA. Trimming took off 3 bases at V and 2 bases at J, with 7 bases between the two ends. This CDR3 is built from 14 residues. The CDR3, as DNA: TGTGCCAGCAGCTTGGGGATCAACACCGGGGAGCTGTTTTTT. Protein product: CASSLGINTGELFF.

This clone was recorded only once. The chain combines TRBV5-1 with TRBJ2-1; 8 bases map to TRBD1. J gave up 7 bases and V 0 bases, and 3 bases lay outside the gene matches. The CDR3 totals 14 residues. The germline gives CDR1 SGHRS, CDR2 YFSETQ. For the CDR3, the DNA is TGCGCCAGCAGCTTGGGACAGGGGTTGAATGAGCAGTTCTTC. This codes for CASSLGQGLNEQFF.

The CDR3 nucleotides are TGTGCCAGCAGCTCCGGGGGGGACAGGGGTGAAAAACTGTTTTTT. The encoded protein is CASSSGGDRGEKLFF. The chain couples TRBV7-9 to TRBJ1-4, with TRBD1 matching over 10 bases. Losses at the gene ends were 4 bases for V and 7 bases for J; bases not matched to a gene: 6. There are 15 residues in the CDR3. Germline assignment: CDR1 SEHNR and CDR2 FQNEAQ (reference sequence).

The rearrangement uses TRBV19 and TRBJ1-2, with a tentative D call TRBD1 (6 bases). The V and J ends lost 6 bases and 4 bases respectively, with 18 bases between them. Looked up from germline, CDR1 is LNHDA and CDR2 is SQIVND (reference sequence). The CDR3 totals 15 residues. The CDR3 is CASSGTKTFVYGYTF. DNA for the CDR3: TGTGCCAGTAGCGGGACAAAAACTTTCGTCTATGGCTACACCTTC.

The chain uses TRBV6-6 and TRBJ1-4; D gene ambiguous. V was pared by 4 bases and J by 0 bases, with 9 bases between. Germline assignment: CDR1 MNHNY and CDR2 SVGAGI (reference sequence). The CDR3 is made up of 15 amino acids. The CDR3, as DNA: TGTGCCAGCAGTTCCCAGACGGCAACTAATGAAAAACTGTTTTTT. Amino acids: CASSSQTATNEKLFF.

CDR3: CASTLVEGSPLHF. In nucleotides, the CDR3 is TGTGCCAGCACCCTAGTGGAGGGATCACCCCTCCACTTT. The chain is built from TRBV9 and TRBJ1-6; D is uncertain. Germline V gene data show CDR1 as SGDLS and CDR2 as YYNGEE. CDR3 size: 13 residues. Trimming stripped 6 bases from V and 10 bases from J, with 14 bases between.

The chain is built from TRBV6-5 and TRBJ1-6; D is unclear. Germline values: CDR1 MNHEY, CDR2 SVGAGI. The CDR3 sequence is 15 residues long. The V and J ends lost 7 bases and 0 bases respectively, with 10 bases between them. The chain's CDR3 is CASMQGGSYNSPLHF. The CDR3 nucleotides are TGTGCCAGCATGCAAGGTGGCTCCTATAATTCACCCCTCCACTTT.